This TCR beta chain was identified during a study of early T cells in non-severe SARS-CoV-2 infection. Study as a whole: Sequenced material consisted of bulk RNA (from unsorted whole blood), and chains were unpaired.

Per germline, CDR1 MNHNY and CDR2 SVGAGI (reference sequence). CDR3 size: 15 residues. The V segment lost 8 bases and the J segment 4 bases; nucleotides outside the gene matches: 12. This clonotype was observed a few times. Its antigen is not identified. Unique molecular identifiers were affixed to single, distinct cDNA molecules. TCRdb itself ran the 5' RACE reads through MiXCR, one entry per CDR3 protein. Of about 80,000 distinct CDR3 sequences in the sample, less than 15% were seen once. Broader study findings: VDJdb matching skewed toward anti-spike CD8 responses, missing private and CD4 specificities.

The rearrangement uses TRBV6-6 and TRBJ2-3, with 7 bases matching TRBD2. This clonotype was obtained from an adult who was a healthcare worker with PCR-confirmed SARS-CoV-2 infection or an uninfected control (not recorded which). The sample consisted of whole blood. The CDR3 bases are TGTGCCAGCGCCGAGGGGACCGCGGGGGCAGATACGCAGTATTTT. Translating it yields CASAEGTAGADTQYF.